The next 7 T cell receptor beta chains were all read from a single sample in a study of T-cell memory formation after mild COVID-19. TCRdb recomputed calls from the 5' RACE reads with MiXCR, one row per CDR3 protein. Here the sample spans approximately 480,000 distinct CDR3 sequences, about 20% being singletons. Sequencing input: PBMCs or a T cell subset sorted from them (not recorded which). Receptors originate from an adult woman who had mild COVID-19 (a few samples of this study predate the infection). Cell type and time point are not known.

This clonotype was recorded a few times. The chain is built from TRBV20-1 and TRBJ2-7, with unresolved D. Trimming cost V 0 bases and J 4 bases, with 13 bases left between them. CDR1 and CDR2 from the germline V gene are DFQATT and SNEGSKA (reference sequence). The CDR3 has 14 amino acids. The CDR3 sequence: CSARDLVVGYEQYF. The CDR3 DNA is TGCAGTGCTAGAGATTTGGTGGTAGGGTACGAGCAGTACTTC.

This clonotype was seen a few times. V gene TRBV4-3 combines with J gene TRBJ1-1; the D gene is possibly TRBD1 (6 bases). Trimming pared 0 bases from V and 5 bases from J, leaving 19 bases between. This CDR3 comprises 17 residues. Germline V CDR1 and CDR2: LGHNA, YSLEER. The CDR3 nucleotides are TGCGCCAGCAGCCAAGACGGGGGTGGCAGGGGTAAAACTGAAGCTTTCTTT. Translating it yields CASSQDGGGRGKTEAFF.

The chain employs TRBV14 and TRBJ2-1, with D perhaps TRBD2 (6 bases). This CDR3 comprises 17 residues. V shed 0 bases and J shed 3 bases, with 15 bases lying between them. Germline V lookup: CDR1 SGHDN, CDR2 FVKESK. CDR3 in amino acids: CASSQDSNAGLYNEQFF. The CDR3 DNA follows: TGTGCCAGCAGCCAAGATTCTAATGCGGGACTCTACAATGAGCAGTTCTTC.

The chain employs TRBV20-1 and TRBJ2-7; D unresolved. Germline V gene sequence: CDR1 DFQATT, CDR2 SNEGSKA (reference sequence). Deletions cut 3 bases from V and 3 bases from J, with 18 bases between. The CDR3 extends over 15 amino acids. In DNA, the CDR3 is TGCAGTGCTAGCCGGGCGGAGCAAGTTGGCTACGAGCAGTACTTC. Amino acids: CSASRAEQVGYEQYF.

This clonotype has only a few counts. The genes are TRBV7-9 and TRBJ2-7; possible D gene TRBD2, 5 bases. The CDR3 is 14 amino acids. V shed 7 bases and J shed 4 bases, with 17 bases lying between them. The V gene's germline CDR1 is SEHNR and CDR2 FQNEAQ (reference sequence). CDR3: CASTLTAPGYEQYF. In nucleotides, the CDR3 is TGTGCCAGCACCCTCACAGCCCCGGGATACGAGCAGTACTTC. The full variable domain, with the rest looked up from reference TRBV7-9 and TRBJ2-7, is DTGVSQNPRHKITKRGQNVTFRCDPISEHNRLYWYRQTLGQGPEFLTYFQNEAQLEKSRLLSDRFSAERPKGSFSTLEIQRTEQGDSAMYLCASTLTAPGYEQYFGPGTRLTVT.

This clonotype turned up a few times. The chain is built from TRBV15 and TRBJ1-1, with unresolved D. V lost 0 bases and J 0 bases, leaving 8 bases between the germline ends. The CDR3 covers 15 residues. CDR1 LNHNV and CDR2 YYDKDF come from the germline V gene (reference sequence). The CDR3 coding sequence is TGTGCCACCAGCAGAGATCTGGCAGTGAACACTGAAGCTTTCTTT. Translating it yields CATSRDLAVNTEAFF.

The CDR3 sequence: CASSLAGSSSYEQYF. Written as DNA, the CDR3 is TGTGCCAGCAGCTTAGCGGGCAGTTCCTCCTACGAGCAGTACTTC. The rearrangement uses TRBV7-2 and TRBJ2-7; D gene unclear. Germline V lookup: CDR1 SGHTA, CDR2 FQGNSA. CDR3 length equals 15 residues. V lost 0 bases to trimming and J lost 0 bases, with 9 bases between them.